These 15 T cell receptor beta chains originate from one sample sequenced in a study of tumor-infiltrating lymphocytes in primary liver carcinoma. It was unsorted whole blood that yielded blood RNA, and germline DNA was also extracted. Total RNA amounting to around 540 ng was the source from which TCR beta cDNA was made with a constant-region primer. Investigators got TCR beta libraries out of three nested multiplex PCR rounds, done with slightly modified ARM-PCR. For approximately 10 cycles apiece, the opening two PCR rounds ran with TRBV1-TRBV30 forward primers and a C-beta reverse primer. TCRdb independently ran MiXCR on the multiplex PCR reads; one entry per CDR3 protein. The sample shows almost 200,000 distinct CDR3 sequences, approximately 65% of them seen only once. Sequenced material: peripheral blood. These receptors originate from a woman in her fifties or sixties with primary liver carcinoma and hepatitis B virus infection.

This clonotype was detected only once. At one end, the junction sequence differs from germline, possibly due to a read error. V usage is TRBV11-2 and J usage is TRBJ2-3, with 7 positions matching TRBD2. This CDR3 spans 16 amino acids. The germline CDR1 and CDR2 sequences are SGHAT and FQNNGV. Here the CDR3 reads CASSLGTNGSTETHYF. Written as DNA, the CDR3 is TGTGCCAGCAGCCTCGGGACTAACGGGAGCACAGAAACGCACTATTTT.

The chain couples TRBV6-2 or TRBV6-3 to TRBJ2-3, with D possibly being TRBD2 (6 bases). The CDR3 spans 15 residues. Trimming removed 6 bases from V and 5 bases from J, with 18 bases in between. CDR1 and CDR2 (germline): MNHEY, SVGEGT. The CDR3 region is CASRKGLLAIDTQYF. In nucleotides, the CDR3 is TGTGCCAGCAGAAAAGGACTACTTGCCATAGATACGCAGTATTTT.

The chain uses TRBV7-9 and TRBJ2-2; D gene uncertain. The CDR3 length is 13 residues. Germline loops: CDR1 SEHNR, CDR2 FQNEAQ (reference sequence). Between the trimmed V and J ends, which lost 2 bases and 7 bases, there was a span of 8 bases. CDR3 loop: CASSLKGIGELFF. The CDR3 DNA follows: TGTGCCAGCAGCTTAAAAGGCATCGGGGAGCTGTTTTTT.

J is TRBJ2-1 and V is TRBV10-3; 9 nucleotides line up with TRBD1. Germline V gene lookup returns CDR1 ENHRY and CDR2 SYGVKD. This CDR3 region has 14 residues. The CDR3: CDTATGTGNNEQFF. CDR3 DNA sequence: TGTGATACCGCGACCGGGACAGGGAATAATGAGCAGTTCTTC.

A few counts support this clonotype. CDR3 DNA sequence: TGTGCCAGCAGTGAATGGGGGGGGTCCTCCAGCGAAAAACTGTTTTTT. Translation gives CASSEWGGSSSEKLFF. The J gene is TRBJ1-4, the V gene TRBV6-1, with D possibly matching TRBD1 (5 bases). CDR1 and CDR2 from the germline V gene are MNHNS and SASEGT. The CDR3 spans 16 residues. The germline V and J ends were trimmed by 2 bases and 8 bases, with 18 bases remaining between them.

The J gene is TRBJ2-1, the V gene TRBV11-2, with no clear D. The V gene's germline CDR1 is SGHAT and CDR2 FQNNGV. V was shortened by 8 bases and J by 1 base, with 21 bases between the two germline ends. The CDR3 extends over 17 amino acids. CDR3 sequence: CASCFTPLRSSYNEQFF. CDR3 nucleotides: TGTGCCAGCTGTTTTACCCCACTGAGGAGTTCCTACAATGAGCAGTTCTTC.

On this clonotype itself: Mismatch with germline at one junction end may stem from a read error. The gene calls are TRBV5-1 and TRBJ2-5, with D unclear. Per germline, CDR1 SGHRS and CDR2 YFSETQ. There are 14 residues in the CDR3. The CDR3 nucleotides are TGCGCCGGCAGCTTGGCCCGGAGCGAAGAGACCCAGTACTTC. Protein product: CAGSLARSEETQYF.

A word on this clonotype: Its ends do not fully match the called genes, so a read error is possible. The chain recombines TRBV7-9 with TRBJ2-3; either TRBD1 or TRBD2 may supply D (5 bases each). CDR1 and CDR2 from the germline V gene are SEHNR and FQNEAQ (reference sequence). This CDR3 has 15 amino acids. CDR3 protein: CASSLGWGSTDTQCF. The DNA for the CDR3 is TGTGCCAGCAGCTTAGGATGGGGGAGCACAGATACGCAGTGTTTT.

Comment on this clonotype: A junction boundary mismatches the germline segment, possibly from a read error. V is TRBV5-4 and J is TRBJ1-5; D perhaps matches TRBD1 (5 bases). The germline CDR1 and CDR2 sequences are SGHNT and YYREEE (reference sequence). This CDR3 contains 16 residues. CDR3 nucleotide sequence: TGTGCCAGCAGCCTCCGACAGCGAAAAGACAATCGGCCCCAGCATTTT. This encodes CASSLRQRKDNRPQHF.

This clonotype has a count of ten or more. V usage is TRBV4-1 and J usage is TRBJ2-1, with D possibly being TRBD1 or TRBD2 (5 bases each). The CDR3 is made up of 14 amino acids. Germline CDR1 is MGHRA and CDR2 is YSYEKL. V lost 3 bases and J 8 bases, leaving 14 bases between the germline ends. CDR3 in DNA: TGCGCCAGCAGCCAGAGGGGTTCGGGGTATGAGCAGTTCTTC. As protein: CASSQRGSGYEQFF.

The chain uses TRBV11-2 and TRBJ1-2; D not certain. Germline V gene lookup returns CDR1 SGHAT and CDR2 FQNNGV. The CDR3 spans 14 residues. CDR3: CVGSLVGSVYGYTF. The CDR3 nucleotides read TGTGTCGGCAGCTTAGTAGGCTCAGTCTATGGCTACACCTTC. Full variable domain (missing parts from reference TRBV11-2 and TRBJ1-2): EAGVAQSPRYKIIEKRQSVAFWCNPISGHATLYWYQQILGQGPKLLIQFQNNGVVDDSQLPKDRFSAERLKGVDSTLKIQPAKLEDSAVYLCVGSLVGSVYGYTFGSGTRLTVV.

This clonotype was recorded at least ten times. This chain connects TRBV5-4 to TRBJ2-3, with TRBD2 matching over 7 bases. V shed 4 bases and J 0 bases; nucleotides not matched to a gene: 2. The CDR3 covers 14 residues. The germline V gene encodes CDR1 SGHNT and CDR2 YYREEE (reference sequence). CDR3 nucleotides: TGTGCCAGCAGCAAGACTAGCAGCACAGATACGCAGTATTTT. Its protein product is CASSKTSSTDTQYF.

The genes are TRBV6-1 and TRBJ1-5; 9 nucleotides line up with TRBD1. Germline values: CDR1 MNHNS, CDR2 SASEGT. The CDR3 length is 16 residues. Losses at the gene ends were 6 bases for V and 0 bases for J; bases not matched to a gene: 6. The CDR3 sequence: CASRDRGLCSNQPQHF. In nucleotides, the CDR3 is TGTGCCAGCAGGGACAGGGGCCTCTGTAGCAATCAGCCCCAGCATTTT.

As regards this clonotype: This is likely a read error, given that the CDR3 carries no conserved phenylalanine or tryptophan at its end. The rearrangement uses TRBV29-1 and TRBJ1-1, with D perhaps TRBD1 (5 bases). The CDR3 sequence is 14 residues long. Germline CDR1 SQVTM, CDR2 ANQGSEA. Trimming left V 6 bases short and J 3 bases short, with 17 bases between. The CDR3 region has the DNA TGCAGCGTCCGATGGGGAGGGGAGGACACTGAAGCTTTCTCT. As protein: CSVRWGGEDTEAFS.

A remark on this clonotype: An end of the junction does not agree with germline; a read error may underlie this. This sequence joins TRBV11-2 and TRBJ2-3, with 7 bases lining up with TRBD2. The CDR3 is made up of 15 amino acids. The V gene's germline CDR1 is SGHAT and CDR2 FQNNGV. The CDR3 region has the DNA TGTGCCAGGAGCTTCGGACTAGGATGCACAGATAGGCAGTATTTT. Residues: CARSFGLGCTDRQYF.